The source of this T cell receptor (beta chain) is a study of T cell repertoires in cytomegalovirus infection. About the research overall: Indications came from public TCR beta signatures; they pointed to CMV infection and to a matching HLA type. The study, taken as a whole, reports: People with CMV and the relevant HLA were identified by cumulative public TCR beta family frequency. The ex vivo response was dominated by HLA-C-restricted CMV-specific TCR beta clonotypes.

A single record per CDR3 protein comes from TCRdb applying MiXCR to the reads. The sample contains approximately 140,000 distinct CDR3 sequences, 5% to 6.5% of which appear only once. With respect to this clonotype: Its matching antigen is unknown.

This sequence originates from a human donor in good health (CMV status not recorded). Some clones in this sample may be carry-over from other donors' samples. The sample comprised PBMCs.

The CDR3 reads CASSVDPGAPGYGYTF. The DNA of the CDR3 is TGTGCCAGCAGCGTAGACCCAGGGGCGCCGGGGTATGGCTACACCTTC. The chain uses TRBV9 and TRBJ1-2; D might be TRBD1 (6 bases). The CDR3 runs 16 residues. V lost 0 bases to trimming and J lost 5 bases, with 17 bases between them. From germline, CDR1 is SGDLS and CDR2 YYNGEE.